Described below is a single TCR beta chain sequence and its context. The antigen is not known. The entry originates in a study of T cells in localized non-small cell lung cancer. The CDR3 has 16 amino acids. Germline trimming cut 4 bases from V and 1 base from J; bases unmatched to any gene: 9. Germline values: CDR1 SGHVS, CDR2 FQNEAQ. Produced via immunoSEQ multiplex PCR; TCRdb's table is partial and in-frame only. Of around 67,000 clones in the sample, roughly 90% were seen once. Study-wide findings and caveats: Longer overall survival was linked to higher blood T cell density. Tumor samples were not multi-region, leaving intratumor heterogeneity unexcluded. Paired adjacent lung recovered a median approximately 57 of the top 100 tumor clones. Highest T cell clonality was seen in uninvolved adjacent lung, surpassing that measured in tumor.

This material consisted of peripheral blood, taken before any cancer treatment. The chain joins TRBV7-8 to TRBJ1-1; 7 bases map to TRBD1. The sequence derives from a woman aged 35 to 75 with stage I lung adenocarcinoma. CDR3 sequence (DNA): TGTGCCAGCAGCTCCCACATCCGGGACAGGAACACTGAAGCTTTCTTT. Encoded protein: CASSSHIRDRNTEAFF.